The 27 T cell receptor beta chains below come from one sample, sequenced in a study of T cells in Graves' hyperthyroidism and ophthalmopathy. It was RNA transcripts that yielded the amplified TCR beta CDR3 regions. The primer set for the first-round RT-PCR of the TCR CDR3 was HTBI. TCRdb reanalysed the multiplex PCR reads using MiXCR and keeps one entry per CDR3 protein. The sample yields under 250,000 distinct CDR3 sequences, roughly a quarter seen once. Sequencing used blood. All receptors come from a woman aged 40 to 49 with Graves' ophthalmopathy.

In its sample, this clonotype was seen a few times. A read error is possible here, since a much larger clone lies one base away. This chain joins TRBV5-1 and TRBJ2-7; tentative D call: TRBD2 (6 bases). The length of the CDR3 is 14 residues. Germline CDR1 reads SGHRS; CDR2 reads YFSETQ. With 8 bases removed from V and 3 bases from J, the gap between germline ends came to 18 bases. This CDR3 reads CASTRWVGSYEQYF. The DNA for the CDR3 is TGCGCCAGTACCAGGTGGGTCGGGAGCTACGAGCAGTACTTC.

This clonotype showed up many times. The chain joins TRBV12-3 or TRBV12-4 to TRBJ1-2; 7 bases match TRBD1. This CDR3 contains 14 residues. The J segment lost 5 bases and the V segment lost 3 bases, leaving 6 bases of the junction unmatched. This chain's CDR3 is CASSFFRGRYGYTF. The CDR3 nucleotides are TGTGCCAGCAGTTTTTTTAGGGGGCGATATGGCTACACCTTC.

This clonotype was seen ten or more times. J is TRBJ2-5 and V is TRBV18; D remains unclear. Germline CDR1 KGHSH, CDR2 LQKENI. The CDR3 runs to 14 residues. With 0 bases removed from V and 2 bases from J, the gap between germline ends came to 7 bases. CDR3 amino acids: CASSPPNGQETQYF. DNA for the CDR3: TGTGCCAGCTCACCACCGAACGGGCAAGAGACCCAGTACTTC.

This clonotype was found many times. V is TRBV19 and J is TRBJ1-2; no clear D gene. The V gene's germline CDR1 is LNHDA and CDR2 SQIVND (reference sequence). This CDR3 has 14 amino acids. Trimming took 3 bases from V and 0 from J, leaving 8 bases between them. The CDR3 protein is CASSMSASNYGYTF. CDR3 DNA: TGTGCCAGTAGTATGTCAGCCTCTAACTATGGCTACACCTTC.

This clonotype appeared many times. The chain joins TRBV5-1 to TRBJ2-7; maybe TRBD2 (5 bases). The CDR3 contains 13 residues. Looked up from germline, CDR1 is SGHRS and CDR2 is YFSETQ. The ends were cut back, 0 bases at V and 3 bases at J, with 7 bases in the middle. For the CDR3, the DNA is TGCGCCAGCAGCTTGGCCGAGGGCTACGAGCAGTACTTC. Protein sequence: CASSLAEGYEQYF. Based on the CDR3 plus reference TRBV5-1 and TRBJ2-7, the full variable domain is KAGVTQTPRYLIKTRGQQVTLSCSPISGHRSVSWYQQTPGQGLQFLFEYFSETQRNKGNFPGRFSGRQFSNSRSEMNVSTLELGDSALYLCASSLAEGYEQYFGPGTRLTVT.

With regard to this clonotype: The missing conserved phenylalanine or tryptophan at the end of this CDR3 makes a read error likely. This sequence joins TRBV14 and TRBJ2-7; D is uncertain. Germline CDR1 is SGHDN and CDR2 is FVKESK. The CDR3 is made up of 19 amino acids. The CDR3 sequence: CASSQETLIGPTPSYKQYS. Here the CDR3 DNA reads TGTGCCAGCAGCCAAGAAACCCTTATTGGACCCACTCCCTCCTACAAGCAGTACTCC.

This clonotype was seen at least ten times. The V and J genes are TRBV28 and TRBJ1-1, with D uncertain. This CDR3 region has 15 residues. Germline values: CDR1 MDHEN, CDR2 SYDVKM. V shed 2 bases and J shed 3 bases, with 13 bases lying between them. As DNA, the CDR3 is TGTGCCAGCAGTTTAACGCGGGAGATGGACACTGAAGCTTTCTTT. It codes for CASSLTREMDTEAFF. The variable domain in full, completed from reference TRBV28 and TRBJ1-1, reads DVKVTQSSRYLVKRTGEKVFLECVQDMDHENMFWYRQDPGLGLRLIYFSYDVKMKEKGDIPEGYSVSREKKERFSLILESASTNQTSMYLCASSLTREMDTEAFFGQGTRLTVV.

This clonotype was seen only once. This chain links TRBV29-1 with TRBJ2-5; 8 bases are a match to TRBD2. The CDR3 is 13 residues long. J was trimmed by 5 bases and V by 6 bases; bases with no gene match: 8. Per the germline V gene, CDR1 is SQVTM and CDR2 is ANQGSEA. The CDR3 sequence: CSVSAGVLETQYF. The CDR3 coding sequence is TGCAGCGTCTCAGCGGGAGTTCTGGAGACCCAGTACTTC.

This clonotype was seen many times. This chain uses TRBV12-3 or TRBV12-4 with TRBJ1-3; weak D call: TRBD1 (6 bases). This CDR3 contains 15 residues. V was trimmed by 6 bases and J by 1 base, leaving 13 bases between them. Here the CDR3 reads CASRQQGGSGNTIYF. The CDR3 DNA follows: TGTGCCAGCAGACAACAGGGAGGATCTGGAAACACCATATATTTT.

This clonotype was recorded at least ten times. CDR3 coding DNA: TGTGCCAGCAGTTTATATAAGTCCTCCAATCAGCCCCAGCATTTT. It encodes CASSLYKSSNQPQHF. This chain links TRBV28 with TRBJ1-5; D call uncertain. Germline CDR1 MDHEN, CDR2 SYDVKM. The V end lost 1 base, the J end lost 3 bases, and 10 bases lay between the germline ends. This CDR3 has 15 residues.

This clonotype was detected only a few times. The chain links TRBV6-1 to TRBJ1-2; 7 nucleotides align to TRBD1. The germline V gene has CDR1 MNHNS and CDR2 SASEGT. This CDR3 comprises 12 residues. Trimming at V came to 6 bases and at J to 5 bases, leaving 3 bases not matched to a gene. CDR3 in DNA: TGTGCCAGCAGGACAGGGCGATATGGCTACACCTTC. This translates into CASRTGRYGYTF.

A few counts support this clonotype. A read error may explain this, as a much larger clone is one base away. The genes are TRBV7-2 and TRBJ2-2; no clear D gene. CDR1 is SGHTA, CDR2 FQGNSA, per germline. V was pared by 2 bases and J by 10 bases, with 14 bases between. The CDR3 runs 14 residues. CDR3 amino acids: CASSLYVGSEELFF. DNA for the CDR3: TGTGCCAGCAGCTTATACGTAGGGTCGGAGGAGCTGTTTTTT.

V gene TRBV11-2 combines with J gene TRBJ2-5; tentatively, D is TRBD2 (6 bases). Germline assignment: CDR1 SGHAT and CDR2 FQNNGV. The CDR3 extends over 14 amino acids. V was shortened by 6 bases and J by 4 bases, with 15 bases between the two germline ends. The CDR3 coding sequence is TGTGCCAGCAGGCAGCGGGTCCGGGCAGAGACCCAGTACTTC. Its protein product is CASRQRVRAETQYF.

The table lists this clonotype with many counts. This chain connects TRBV11-1 to TRBJ2-2; 10 bases agree with TRBD1. CDR1 is SGHAT and CDR2 is FQDESV in the germline V gene (reference sequence). With 5 bases clipped from V and 1 base from J, the junction kept 7 bases outside the gene matches. The CDR3 has 17 amino acids. For the CDR3, the DNA is TGTGCCAGCAGCCCCCTAGACAGGGGGCAGAACACCGGGGAGCTGTTTTTT. Translated: CASSPLDRGQNTGELFF.

This clonotype was recorded at least ten times. The rearrangement uses TRBV29-1 and TRBJ2-5; 9 nucleotides align to TRBD2. This CDR3 comprises 14 residues. Germline V gives CDR1 SQVTM, CDR2 ANQGSEA. J lost 2 bases, V lost 4 bases, and 5 bases had no gene match. The CDR3 DNA sequence: TGCAGCGTTGGAAGGACTAGCGCTCAAGAGACCCAGTACTTC. Encoded protein: CSVGRTSAQETQYF.

The rearrangement joins TRBV28 to TRBJ1-2, with D tentatively TRBD1 (6 bases). Germline assignment: CDR1 MDHEN and CDR2 SYDVKM. V was cut by 5 bases and J by 7 bases, with 20 bases left in between. The CDR3 extends over 15 amino acids. The DNA of the CDR3 is TGTGCCAGCAGTGCACAGGGAGGAAAGTATTCTGGCTACACCTTC. Amino acid sequence: CASSAQGGKYSGYTF.

This clonotype was observed many times. The V gene is TRBV10-1, the J gene TRBJ1-5; no clear D. Germline CDR1 reads WNHNN; CDR2 reads SYGVQD (reference sequence). V lost 2 bases and J lost 0, with 14 bases in between. The CDR3 loop spans 17 amino acids. The CDR3 is CASSERVNRYSNQPQHF. Here the CDR3 DNA reads TGCGCCAGCAGTGAGCGGGTTAACAGATATAGCAATCAGCCCCAGCATTTT.

This chain connects TRBV6-1 to TRBJ2-7; no reliable D call. The V end lost 0 bases, the J end lost 3 bases, and 6 bases lay between the germline ends. Germline-derived CDR1 and CDR2 are MNHNS and SASEGT. This CDR3 is built from 13 residues. In nucleotides, the CDR3 is TGTGCCAGCAGTGAAGCGCTACACTACGAGCAGTACTTC. The encoded protein is CASSEALHYEQYF.

This clonotype appeared a single time. The chain joins TRBV7-9 to TRBJ2-5; 8 positions match TRBD2. The CDR3 has 16 amino acids. The V gene end was trimmed by 0 bases and the J gene end by 1 base; junction bases not matched to a gene: 4. Germline CDR1 SEHNR, CDR2 FQNEAQ (reference sequence). As DNA, the CDR3 is TGTGCCAGCAGCTTAGCCGGGAGGGGGGGCCAAGAGACCCAGTACTTC. This encodes CASSLAGRGGQETQYF.

In the case of this clonotype: A much larger clone differs by one base, so this may be a read error. The rearrangement uses TRBV10-3 and TRBJ1-3; TRBD1 agrees at 8 bases. The CDR3 extends over 15 amino acids. Germline V CDR1 and CDR2: ENHRY, SYGVKD. The CDR3 spells CVTDPTGVSGNTIYF. CDR3 bases: TGTGTCACCGACCCGACAGGGGTCTCTGGAAACACCATATATTTT.

This clonotype was seen many times. The chain is built from TRBV3-1 and TRBJ2-7; D may be TRBD1 or TRBD2 (5 bases each). In germline, CDR1 is LGHDT, CDR2 YNNKEL (reference sequence). The CDR3 loop spans 14 amino acids. V was pared by 4 bases and J by 1 base, with 11 bases between. CDR3 nucleotides: TGTGCCAGCAGCCCGGGACCCTCATCCTACGAGCAGTACTTC. Translating it yields CASSPGPSSYEQYF.

This clonotype was detected ten times or more. V usage is TRBV3-1 and J usage is TRBJ2-5; 14 bases match TRBD2. The CDR3 totals 16 residues. The ends lost 1 base at V and 4 bases at J; junction bases unmatched: 2. The germline gives CDR1 LGHDT, CDR2 YNNKEL (reference sequence). The CDR3 DNA follows: TGTGCCAGCAGCCAAGGACTAGCGGGAGGGGGAGAGACCCAGTACTTC. This sequence encodes CASSQGLAGGGETQYF.

Many counts were recorded for this clonotype. The genes are TRBV6-5 and TRBJ1-2; D remains unclear. The CDR3 extends over 17 amino acids. Germline V gene sequence: CDR1 MNHEY, CDR2 SVGAGI. V was shortened by 2 bases and J by 0 bases, with 16 bases between the two germline ends. Written as DNA, the CDR3 is TGTGCCAGCAGTTACGAGATCGAGAGTCAGACTAACTATGGCTACACCTTC. Protein sequence: CASSYEIESQTNYGYTF.

This clonotype was counted a few times. This chain uses TRBV18 with TRBJ1-2, with D possibly being TRBD1 (6 bases). CDR1 is KGHSH, CDR2 LQKENI, per germline. V dropped 2 bases and J dropped 4 bases, with 14 bases sitting between them. The CDR3 has 15 residues. The CDR3 loop is CASSPRIGQFYGYTF. As DNA, the CDR3 is TGTGCCAGCTCACCAAGAATTGGACAGTTCTATGGCTACACCTTC.

This clonotype was found many times. This rearrangement joins TRBV28 to TRBJ2-2; 9 bases map to TRBD1. J gave up 6 bases and V 4 bases, and 3 bases lay outside the gene matches. CDR1 MDHEN and CDR2 SYDVKM come from the germline V gene. This CDR3 comprises 14 residues. For the CDR3, the DNA is TGTGCCAGCAGTTCCGGGACAGGGTCCGGGGAGCTGTTTTTT. Translating gives CASSSGTGSGELFF.

This clonotype came up many times. The chain joins TRBV7-8 to TRBJ2-7; tentatively, D is TRBD2 (5 bases). The CDR3 sequence is 14 residues long. The germline CDR1 and CDR2 sequences are SGHVS and FQNEAQ. Trimming shortened V by 3 bases and J by 3 bases, and 12 bases separated the two germline ends. The chain's CDR3 is CASSLEYDYYEQYF. The DNA for the CDR3 is TGTGCCAGCAGCTTGGAATATGACTACTACGAGCAGTACTTC.

This clonotype was picked up many times. The chain carries TRBV12-3 or TRBV12-4 and TRBJ1-4; no firm D call. CDR3 length equals 11 residues. With 6 bases removed from V and 11 bases from J, the gap between germline ends came to 10 bases. This CDR3 is CASSSTRKLFF. CDR3 bases: TGTGCCAGCAGCTCGACACGCAAACTGTTTTTT.